This TCR beta chain was recorded in a study of control samples from healthy donors and cancer patients. Germline CDR1 reads KGHSH; CDR2 reads LQKENI. Trimming removed 3 bases at V and 9 bases at J, with 9 bases between. The CDR3 consists of 13 residues. This table comes from immunoSEQ multiplex PCR, and its TCRdb copy is limited to in-frame clones, with some not included. This table holds 110,000 or so clones, around 89% found once. This sequence originates from a woman in her forties or fifties in good health. This chain uses TRBV18 with TRBJ1-6, with D perhaps matching TRBD1 (6 bases). Sequenced sample: blood. The CDR3 here is CASSPGQTSPLHF. CDR3 DNA: TGTGCCAGCTCACCTGGACAGACTTCACCCCTCCACTTT.